The 5 T cell receptor beta chains below were found in one sample sequenced in a study of PD-1 blockade in mismatch repair-deficient tumors. Assay used: immunoSEQ multiplex PCR; TCRdb lists only in-frame clones, some missing. The table lists 30,000 to 40,000 clones, 65% to 85% of them singletons, with about 3.3% in the top ten. Sequences were derived from PBMCs, sampled less than 7 weeks after starting pembrolizumab. The receptors were sampled from an adult with mismatch repair-deficient cancer.

The count of this clone is one. The chain recombines TRBV6-1 with TRBJ1-5; no definite D call. The V and J ends lost 7 bases and 0 bases respectively, with 13 bases between them. This CDR3 is built from 15 residues. Germline V CDR1 and CDR2: MNHNS, SASEGT. The CDR3 sequence: CASTRTGYSNQPQHF. CDR3 nucleotide sequence: TGTGCCAGCACTCGAACGGGATATAGCAATCAGCCCCAGCATTTT.

This chain connects TRBV5-1 to TRBJ1-1; 7 nucleotides match TRBD1. The CDR3 totals 16 residues. In germline, CDR1 is SGHRS, CDR2 YFSETQ. After removal of 4 bases from V and 4 bases from J, the junction contained 13 bases not matched to a gene. In nucleotides, the CDR3 is TGCGCCAGCAGCAATACGACAGGGAAGAGCGGCACTGAAGCTTTCTTT. Its protein is CASSNTTGKSGTEAFF.

The rearrangement uses TRBV28 and TRBJ2-3; 7 positions match TRBD1. Germline assignment: CDR1 MDHEN and CDR2 SYDVKM. CDR3 length equals 15 residues. V was clipped by 7 bases and J by 1 base; unmatched bases: 8. CDR3 in amino acids: CASIPRGSGTDTQYF. The DNA for the CDR3 is TGTGCCAGCATCCCCAGGGGGAGTGGCACAGATACGCAGTATTTT.

The gene calls are TRBV7-9 and TRBJ2-7, with TRBD2 matching 11 bases. This CDR3 is 14 amino acids long. Germline CDR1 SEHNR, CDR2 FQNEAQ (reference sequence). The junction had 5 bases not matched to a gene; V was cut back by 7 bases and J by 3 bases. This CDR3 reads CASTLTSGGYEQYF. The CDR3 bases are TGTGCCAGCACCCTAACTAGCGGGGGCTACGAGCAGTACTTC.

The genes are TRBV2 and TRBJ2-5, with D possibly being TRBD2 (5 bases). Germline V gene lookup returns CDR1 SNHLY and CDR2 FYNNEI. V was pared by 5 bases and J by 4 bases, with 11 bases between. The CDR3 runs to 13 residues. The DNA for the CDR3 is TGTGCCAGCAGTAAGTTAGAGGGAGAGACCCAGTACTTC. It codes for CASSKLEGETQYF. Filled out from reference TRBV2 and TRBJ2-5, the complete variable domain reads EPEVTQTPSHQVTQMGQEVILRCVPISNHLYFYWYRQILGQKVEFLVSFYNNEISEKSEIFDDQFSVERPDGSNFTLKIRSTKLEDSAMYFCASSKLEGETQYFGPGTRLLVL.